Below, 30 T cell receptor beta chains from the same sample are listed, as sequenced in a study of T cell responses to AZD1222 COVID-19 vaccine. Some clones are missing from TCRdb's copy, which holds only in-frame ones; the method was immunoSEQ multiplex PCR. Here the sample spans around 99,000 clones, approximately 90% being singletons. The material sequenced was peripheral blood, taken 28 days after the second AZD1222 dose. The receptors derive from an adult who received the AZD1222 COVID-19 vaccine.

The chain joins TRBV7-8 to TRBJ2-5, with D maybe TRBD1 (6 bases). Germline CDR1 SGHVS, CDR2 FQNEAQ. The CDR3 loop spans 16 amino acids. Trimming left V 1 base short and J 4 bases short, with 16 bases between. DNA of the CDR3: TGTGCCAGCAGCTTAGGAAACAGGGCTAGGACAGAGACCCAGTACTTC. Amino acids: CASSLGNRARTETQYF.

The chain is built from TRBV27 and TRBJ1-4; 8 bases agree with TRBD1. The CDR3 has 14 amino acids. J lost 12 bases, V lost 5 bases, and 11 bases had no gene match. Germline CDR1 reads MNHEY; CDR2 reads SMNVEV (reference sequence). This chain's CDR3 is CASSRPGGLGQLFF. DNA for the CDR3: TGTGCCAGCAGTCGTCCAGGGGGCTTAGGCCAACTGTTTTTT.

The V and J genes are TRBV14 and TRBJ1-1; 8 nucleotides agree with TRBD1. This CDR3 region has 14 residues. The trim removed 4 bases at V and 3 bases at J, leaving 4 bases unmatched. Per germline, CDR1 SGHDN and CDR2 FVKESK. In DNA form, the CDR3 reads TGTGCCAGCAGCCGCGGACAGGGCGACACTGAAGCTTTCTTT. Protein sequence: CASSRGQGDTEAFF.

The chain carries TRBV30 and TRBJ1-1; D is uncertain. The V end lost 3 bases, the J end lost 3 bases, and 5 bases lay between the germline ends. The CDR3 sequence is 11 residues long. In germline, CDR1 is GTSNPN, CDR2 SVGIG (reference sequence). CDR3 amino acids: CAWSTYTEAFF. The CDR3 region has the DNA TGTGCCTGGAGCACCTACACTGAAGCTTTCTTT.

The chain employs TRBV18 and TRBJ2-1; D call uncertain. This CDR3 region has 14 residues. Germline V CDR1 and CDR2: KGHSH, LQKENI. Trimming took 3 bases from V and 6 from J, leaving 12 bases between them. CDR3 DNA: TGTGCCAGCTCACCTGTTGTCGGGCCCAATGAGCAGTTCTTC. Its protein is CASSPVVGPNEQFF.

Turning to this clone: The sample carries other DNA sequences with the same CDR3. The chain couples TRBV5-1 to TRBJ2-2; D is undetermined. The germline gives CDR1 SGHRS, CDR2 YFSETQ. Trimming stripped 0 bases from V and 3 bases from J, with 9 bases between. This CDR3 is 15 amino acids long. The DNA for the CDR3 is TGCGCCAGCAGCTTGGTAGGGTTGGACACCGGGGAGCTGTTTTTT. Translating gives CASSLVGLDTGELFF.

The chain has TRBV27 and TRBJ2-3; TRBD1 agrees at 10 bases. This CDR3 has 16 residues. The V gene's germline CDR1 is MNHEY and CDR2 SMNVEV (reference sequence). V was clipped by 5 bases and J by 2 bases; unmatched bases: 7. The CDR3 region is CASSPGDRGFTDTQYF. The CDR3 coding sequence is TGTGCCAGCAGTCCCGGGGACAGGGGCTTCACAGATACGCAGTATTTT.

J is TRBJ1-4 and V is TRBV28; the D gene is possibly TRBD1 (5 bases). The germline V gene has CDR1 MDHEN and CDR2 SYDVKM. CDR3 size: 14 residues. V lost 5 bases and J lost 0, with 7 bases in between. The DNA of the CDR3 is TGTGCCAGCAGTGTGACAGCAACTAATGAAAAACTGTTTTTT. The encoded protein is CASSVTATNEKLFF.

This clone was observed a handful of times. This chain links TRBV28 with TRBJ1-6; 7 nucleotides agree with TRBD1. The germline CDR1 and CDR2 sequences are MDHEN and SYDVKM. This CDR3 has 18 residues. Losses at the gene ends were 5 bases for V and 0 bases for J; bases not matched to a gene: 10. The CDR3 is CASSPGQVGLSYNSPLHF. DNA for the CDR3: TGTGCCAGCAGTCCCGGACAGGTCGGACTCTCCTATAATTCACCCCTCCACTTT.

The chain couples TRBV5-1 to TRBJ1-4; D call uncertain. CDR1 SGHRS and CDR2 YFSETQ come from the germline V gene. This CDR3 is 15 amino acids long. V lost 0 bases, J lost 3 bases, and 9 bases lay in between. The CDR3: CASSLVGSANEKLFF. CDR3 bases: TGCGCCAGCAGCTTGGTGGGGTCTGCTAATGAAAAACTGTTTTTT.

In DNA, the CDR3 is TGTGCCAGGGCGGGACTAGGGACCGGGGAGCTGTTTTTT. This translates into CARAGLGTGELFF. The chain carries TRBV6-5 and TRBJ2-2; 8 nucleotides match TRBD2. CDR1 and CDR2 from the germline V gene are MNHEY and SVGAGI. This CDR3 is built from 13 residues. Trimming at V came to 9 bases and at J to 5 bases, leaving 5 bases not matched to a gene.

J is TRBJ2-6 and V is TRBV7-8, with a tentative D call TRBD1 (5 bases). The CDR3 loop spans 17 amino acids. Trimming removed 0 bases at V and 3 bases at J, with 12 bases between. Germline CDR1 and CDR2: SGHVS and FQNEAQ. CDR3 loop: CASSLAGARLGANVLTF. CDR3 DNA sequence: TGTGCCAGCAGCTTAGCAGGGGCAAGACTTGGGGCCAACGTCCTGACTTTC.

The V and J genes are TRBV9 and TRBJ2-3; no definite D call. The germline V gene encodes CDR1 SGDLS and CDR2 YYNGEE. Trimming left V 0 bases short and J 1 base short, with 6 bases between. The CDR3 is 14 amino acids. CDR3 sequence (DNA): TGTGCCAGCAGCGTAGTGATGGGCACAGATACGCAGTATTTT. It encodes CASSVVMGTDTQYF. Full variable domain (outside the CDR3, taken from reference TRBV9 and TRBJ2-3): DSGVTQTPKHLITATGQRVTLRCSPRSGDLSVYWYQQSLDQGLQFLIQYYNGEERAKGNILERFSAQQFPDLHSELNLSSLELGDSALYFCASSVVMGTDTQYFGPGTRLTVL.

The V call is TRBV11-1, the J call TRBJ1-2, with 7 nucleotides matching TRBD1. With 5 bases clipped from V and 8 bases from J, the junction kept 8 bases outside the gene matches. CDR1 is SGHAT and CDR2 is FQDESV in the germline V gene (reference sequence). The CDR3 is 13 residues long. The CDR3 DNA reads TGTGCCAGCAGCGCGACAGGGACAAGAGGCTACACCTTC. This gives the protein CASSATGTRGYTF. Looking up the rest from reference TRBV11-1 and TRBJ1-2 gives the full variable domain: EAEVAQSPRYKITEKSQAVAFWCDPISGHATLYWYRQILGQGPELLVQFQDESVVDDSQLPKDRFSAERLKGVDSTLKIQPAELGDSAMYLCASSATGTRGYTFGSGTRLTVV.

Of note for this clone: Other DNA sequences within the sample encode an identical CDR3. The chain couples TRBV7-2 to TRBJ2-7, with a possible D match to TRBD2 (5 bases). In germline, CDR1 is SGHTA, CDR2 FQGNSA. V was shortened by 1 base and J by 5 bases, with 12 bases between the two germline ends. The CDR3 consists of 14 residues. The CDR3 reads CASSLVLASNEQYF. In DNA form, the CDR3 reads TGTGCCAGCAGCTTAGTGCTAGCTTCGAACGAGCAGTACTTC. The full variable domain, in which reference TRBV7-2 and TRBJ2-7 provide the parts outside the CDR3, is GAGVSQSPSNKVTEKGKDVELRCDPISGHTALYWYRQSLGQGLEFLIYFQGNSAPDKSGLPSDRFSAERTGGSVSTLTIQRTQQEDSAVYLCASSLVLASNEQYFGPGTRLTVT.

The chain joins TRBV3-1 (or the pseudogene TRBV3-2) to TRBJ2-7; D is unresolved. Germline V gene lookup returns CDR1 LGHDT and CDR2 YNNKEL (reference sequence). This CDR3 contains 14 residues. V lost 1 base to trimming and J lost 6 bases, with 13 bases between them. The CDR3 here is CASSQVPDSLEQYF. As DNA, the CDR3 is TGTGCCAGCAGCCAAGTTCCAGACTCCCTCGAGCAGTACTTC.

The chain joins TRBV7-2 to TRBJ1-3; no definite D call. Germline V gives CDR1 SGHTA, CDR2 FQGNSA. With 5 bases removed from V and 0 bases from J, the gap between germline ends came to 2 bases. This CDR3 has 12 amino acids. In DNA, the CDR3 is TGTGCCAGCAGCCACTCTGGAAACACCATATATTTT. It translates to CASSHSGNTIYF.

The CDR3 loop reads CASSSSGIQETQYF. Here the CDR3 DNA reads TGTGCCAGCAGCTCTTCGGGTATACAAGAGACCCAGTACTTC. V usage is TRBV7-2 and J usage is TRBJ2-5; D call uncertain. This CDR3 contains 14 residues. Germline CDR1 and CDR2: SGHTA and FQGNSA. V lost 4 bases, J lost 2 bases, and 11 bases lay in between.

The J gene is TRBJ2-1, the V gene TRBV7-9, with TRBD1 matching 9 bases. Trimming at V came to 5 bases and at J to 5 bases, leaving 7 bases not matched to a gene. Germline V gives CDR1 SEHNR, CDR2 FQNEAQ (reference sequence). The CDR3 consists of 15 residues. The CDR3 sequence: CASSTTGTGNNEQFF. The CDR3 DNA follows: TGTGCCAGCAGCACAACCGGGACAGGGAACAATGAGCAGTTCTTC.

The genes are TRBV6-2 or TRBV6-3 and TRBJ2-1; tentatively, D is TRBD1 (5 bases). Germline-derived CDR1 and CDR2 are MNHEY and SVGEGT. Between the trimmed V and J ends, which lost 2 bases and 2 bases, there was a span of 10 bases. The CDR3 sequence is 15 residues long. This CDR3 reads CASSYMWGPYNEQFF. CDR3 nucleotides: TGTGCCAGCAGTTACATGTGGGGCCCCTACAATGAGCAGTTCTTC.

The V call is TRBV3-1 (or the pseudogene TRBV3-2), the J call TRBJ2-1, with a weak D call TRBD2 (6 bases). Germline V gives CDR1 LGHDT, CDR2 YNNKEL (reference sequence). Trimming shortened V by 1 base and J by 10 bases, and 11 bases separated the two germline ends. There are 13 residues in the CDR3. The CDR3 loop reads CASSQVRRAEQFF. CDR3 sequence (DNA): TGTGCCAGCAGCCAAGTTCGGAGGGCAGAGCAGTTCTTC.

The V and J genes are TRBV30 and TRBJ2-3, with unresolved D. The CDR3 covers 16 residues. CDR1 is GTSNPN, CDR2 SVGIG, per germline (reference sequence). Trimming left V 0 bases short and J 0 bases short, with 13 bases between. The CDR3 nucleotides read TGTGCCTGGAGTGTAGTCCAACTGGGGAGCACAGATACGCAGTATTTT. Translating it yields CAWSVVQLGSTDTQYF. The full variable domain, rest sourced from reference TRBV30 and TRBJ2-3, is SQTIHQWPATLVQPVGSPLSLECTVEGTSNPNLYWYRQAAGRGLQLLFYSVGIGQISSEVPQNLSASRPQDRQFILSSKKLLLSDSGFYLCAWSVVQLGSTDTQYFGPGTRLTVL.

This clone has a handful of counts. The chain combines TRBV6-2 or TRBV6-3 with TRBJ1-1; perhaps TRBD1 as D (6 bases). This CDR3 spans 13 amino acids. Trimming took 4 bases from V and 3 from J, leaving 9 bases between them. Germline CDR1 reads MNHEY; CDR2 reads SVGEGT. CDR3 residues: CASSWWGHTEAFF. The CDR3 nucleotides are TGTGCCAGCAGTTGGTGGGGGCACACTGAAGCTTTCTTT.

The chain joins TRBV19 to TRBJ1-3, with a tentative D call TRBD1 (5 bases). The V gene lost 7 bases and the J gene lost 0 bases, with 10 bases spanning the gap. CDR3 length: 14 residues. The germline V gene has CDR1 LNHDA and CDR2 SQIVND (reference sequence). Here the CDR3 reads CASTPGTSGNTIYF. CDR3 nucleotides: TGTGCCAGTACCCCGGGGACCTCTGGAAACACCATATATTTT.

The chain combines TRBV7-8 with TRBJ2-7; 12 positions agree with TRBD2. This CDR3 has 16 amino acids. The junction had 3 bases not matched to a gene; V was cut back by 1 base and J by 2 bases. Looked up from germline, CDR1 is SGHVS and CDR2 is FQNEAQ. The CDR3 bases are TGTGCCAGCAGCTTAGGGTCTAGCGGGGGGGCCTACGAGCAGTACTTC. Protein product: CASSLGSSGGAYEQYF.

The chain links TRBV3-1 (or the pseudogene TRBV3-2) to TRBJ2-1; tentatively, D is TRBD2 (6 bases). The ends were cut back, 6 bases at V and 1 base at J, with 13 bases in the middle. Germline assignment: CDR1 LGHDT and CDR2 YNNKEL (reference sequence). The CDR3 is 15 residues long. The CDR3, as DNA: TGTGCCAGCAGGCCCGCGGGAATGTCCTACAATGAGCAGTTCTTC. Amino acids: CASRPAGMSYNEQFF.

J is TRBJ2-1 and V is TRBV18; D may match TRBD1 or TRBD2 (6 bases each). This CDR3 contains 15 residues. The germline CDR1 and CDR2 sequences are KGHSH and LQKENI. The V end was cut by 1 base, the J end by 15 bases, with 22 bases between. CDR3 nucleotide sequence: TGTGCCAGCTCACCACTAATCGGAAGGGGGGCACCTGGGTTCTTC. It is translated as CASSPLIGRGAPGFF. Full variable domain (remainder filled in from reference TRBV18 and TRBJ2-1): NAGVMQNPRHLVRRRGQEARLRCSPMKGHSHVYWYRQLPEEGLKFMVYLQKENIIDESGMPKERFSAEFPKEGPSILRIQQVVRGDSAAYFCASSPLIGRGAPGFFGPGTRLTVL.

The chain employs TRBV4-1 and TRBJ2-1; D unresolved. Germline CDR1 is MGHRA and CDR2 is YSYEKL. The CDR3 is made up of 17 amino acids. The ends were cut back, 4 bases at V and 0 bases at J, with 16 bases in the middle. The CDR3, as DNA: TGCGCCAGCAGCCTTGACGACCTAGGTGGCTCCTACAATGAGCAGTTCTTC. It translates to CASSLDDLGGSYNEQFF.

Regarding this clone: The junction departs from the called germline gene at one end, perhaps through a read error. The gene calls are TRBV29-1 and TRBJ1-2; 7 nucleotides align to TRBD1. The CDR3 length is 11 residues. Per germline, CDR1 SQVTM and CDR2 ANQGSEA. CDR3 loop: CSVEGGDGYTF. The CDR3 region has the DNA TGCAGCGTCGAAGGGGGCGATGGCTACACCTTC.

The chain carries TRBV12-3 or TRBV12-4 and TRBJ2-7, with 7 bases matching TRBD1. V trimming: 6 bases; J trimming: 3 bases; junction bases outside the gene matches: 5. This CDR3 is 13 amino acids long. The CDR3 loop is CASRMTGSYEQYF. In nucleotides, the CDR3 is TGTGCCAGCAGGATGACAGGGAGCTACGAGCAGTACTTC.